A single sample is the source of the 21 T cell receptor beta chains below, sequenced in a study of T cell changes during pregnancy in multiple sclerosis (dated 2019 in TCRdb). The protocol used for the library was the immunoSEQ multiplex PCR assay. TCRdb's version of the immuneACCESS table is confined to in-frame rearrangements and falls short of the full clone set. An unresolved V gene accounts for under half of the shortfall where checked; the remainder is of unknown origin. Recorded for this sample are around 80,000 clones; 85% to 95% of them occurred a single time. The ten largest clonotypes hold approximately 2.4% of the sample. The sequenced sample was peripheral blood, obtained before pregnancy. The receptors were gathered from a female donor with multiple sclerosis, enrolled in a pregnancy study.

CDR3 nucleotide sequence: TGTGCCAGCAGCCCCCGGACAGGGACGGGGGAGACCCAGTACTTC. Protein: CASSPRTGTGETQYF. The chain combines TRBV7-3 with TRBJ2-5; 8 positions agree with TRBD1. The CDR3 runs 15 residues. Germline trimming cut 5 bases from V and 5 bases from J; bases unmatched to any gene: 10. Germline V gene data show CDR1 as SGHTA and CDR2 as FQGTGA.

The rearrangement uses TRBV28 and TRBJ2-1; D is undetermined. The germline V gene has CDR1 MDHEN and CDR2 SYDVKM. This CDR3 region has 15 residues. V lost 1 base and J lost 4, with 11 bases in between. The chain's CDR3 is CASSLFDTMYNEQFF. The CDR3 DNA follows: TGTGCCAGCAGTTTATTCGACACGATGTACAATGAGCAGTTCTTC.

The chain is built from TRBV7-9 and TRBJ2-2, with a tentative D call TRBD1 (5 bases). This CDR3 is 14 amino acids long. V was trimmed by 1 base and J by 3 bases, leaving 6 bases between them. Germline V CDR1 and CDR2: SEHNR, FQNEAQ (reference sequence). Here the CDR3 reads CASSLGQYTGELFF. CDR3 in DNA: TGTGCCAGCAGCTTAGGACAGTACACCGGGGAGCTGTTTTTT.

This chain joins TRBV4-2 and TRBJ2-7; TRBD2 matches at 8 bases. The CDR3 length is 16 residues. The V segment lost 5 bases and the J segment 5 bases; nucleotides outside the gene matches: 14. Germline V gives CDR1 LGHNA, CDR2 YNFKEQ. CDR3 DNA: TGTGCCAGCAGCTTGTGGGGGGTTAGCGGGAACCACGAGCAGTACTTC. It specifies CASSLWGVSGNHEQYF.

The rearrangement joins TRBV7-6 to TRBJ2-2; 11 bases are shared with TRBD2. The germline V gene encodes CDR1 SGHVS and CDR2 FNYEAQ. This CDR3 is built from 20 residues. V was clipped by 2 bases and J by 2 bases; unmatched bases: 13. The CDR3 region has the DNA TGTGCCAGCAGCTTATTGGTAGCGGGAGGGCCGCTACTTAACACCGGGGAGCTGTTTTTT. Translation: CASSLLVAGGPLLNTGELFF.

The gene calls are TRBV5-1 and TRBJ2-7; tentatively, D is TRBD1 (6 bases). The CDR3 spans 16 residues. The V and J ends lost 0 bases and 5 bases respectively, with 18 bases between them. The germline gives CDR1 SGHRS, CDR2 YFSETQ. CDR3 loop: CASSLDGQPLSDEQYF. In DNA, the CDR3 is TGCGCCAGCAGCTTGGATGGACAGCCCCTGTCTGACGAGCAGTACTTC.

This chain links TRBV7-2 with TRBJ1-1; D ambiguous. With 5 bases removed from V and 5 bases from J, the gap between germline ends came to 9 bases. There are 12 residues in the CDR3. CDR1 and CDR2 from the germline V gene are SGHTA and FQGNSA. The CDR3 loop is CASSPVKTEAFF. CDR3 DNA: TGTGCCAGCAGCCCCGTAAAAACTGAAGCTTTCTTT.

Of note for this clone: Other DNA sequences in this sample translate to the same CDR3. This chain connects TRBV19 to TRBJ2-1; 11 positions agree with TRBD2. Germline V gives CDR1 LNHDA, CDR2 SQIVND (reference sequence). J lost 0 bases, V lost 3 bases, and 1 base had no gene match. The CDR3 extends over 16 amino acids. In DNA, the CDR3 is TGTGCCAGTAGTATCACTAGCGGGAGCTCCTACAATGAGCAGTTCTTC. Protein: CASSITSGSSYNEQFF.

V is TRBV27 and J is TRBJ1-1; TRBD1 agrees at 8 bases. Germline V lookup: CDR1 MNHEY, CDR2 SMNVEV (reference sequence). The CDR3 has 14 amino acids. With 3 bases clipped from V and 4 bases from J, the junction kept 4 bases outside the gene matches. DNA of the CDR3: TGTGCCAGCAGTTTTTGGGACAGGCGCACTGAAGCTTTCTTT. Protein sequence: CASSFWDRRTEAFF.

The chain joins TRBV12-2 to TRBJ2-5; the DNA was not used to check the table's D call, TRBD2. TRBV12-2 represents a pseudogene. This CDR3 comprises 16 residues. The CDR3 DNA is TGTGCAAGTCGCCCACGGACTAGTGGGGGGTCAGAGACCCAGTACTTC. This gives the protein CASRPRTSGGSETQYF.

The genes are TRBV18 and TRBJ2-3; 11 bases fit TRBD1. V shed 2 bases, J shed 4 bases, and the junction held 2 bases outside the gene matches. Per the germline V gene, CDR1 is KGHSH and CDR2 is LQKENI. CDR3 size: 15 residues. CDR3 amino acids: CASSPRTGGPDTQYF. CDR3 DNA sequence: TGTGCCAGCTCACCAAGGACAGGGGGCCCAGATACGCAGTATTTT.

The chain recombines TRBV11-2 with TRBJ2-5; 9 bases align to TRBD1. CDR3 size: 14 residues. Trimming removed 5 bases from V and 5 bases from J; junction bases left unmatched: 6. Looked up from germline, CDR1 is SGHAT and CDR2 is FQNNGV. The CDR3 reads CASSRDRATETQYF. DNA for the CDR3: TGTGCCAGCAGCCGGGACAGGGCCACGGAGACCCAGTACTTC.

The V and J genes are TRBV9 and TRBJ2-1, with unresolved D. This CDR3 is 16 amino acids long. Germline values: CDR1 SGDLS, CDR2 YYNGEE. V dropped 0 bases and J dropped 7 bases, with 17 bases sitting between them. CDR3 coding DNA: TGTGCCAGCAGCGTAGCGGTCCGACGAACAGATAATGAGCAGTTCTTC. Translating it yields CASSVAVRRTDNEQFF.

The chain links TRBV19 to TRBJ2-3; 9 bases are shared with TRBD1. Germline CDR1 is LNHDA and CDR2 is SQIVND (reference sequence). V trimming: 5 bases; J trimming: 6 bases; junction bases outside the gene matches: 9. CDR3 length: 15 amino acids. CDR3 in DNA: TGTGCCAGTAGTTGGAGGGACAGGGACTCCGATACGCAGTATTTT. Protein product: CASSWRDRDSDTQYF.

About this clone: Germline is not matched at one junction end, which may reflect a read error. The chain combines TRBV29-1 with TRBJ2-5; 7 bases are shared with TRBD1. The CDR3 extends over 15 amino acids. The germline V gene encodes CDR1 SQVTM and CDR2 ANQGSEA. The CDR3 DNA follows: TGCAGCATTGACACGGGACAGTCTTACCAAGAGACCCAGTACTTC. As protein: CSIDTGQSYQETQYF.

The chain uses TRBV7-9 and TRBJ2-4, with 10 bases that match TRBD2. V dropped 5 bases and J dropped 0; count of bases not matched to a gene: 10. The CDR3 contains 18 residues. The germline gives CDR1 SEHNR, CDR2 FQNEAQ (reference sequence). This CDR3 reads CASSPWTSGALAKNIQYF. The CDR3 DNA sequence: TGTGCCAGCAGCCCCTGGACTAGCGGCGCTCTAGCCAAAAACATTCAGTACTTC.

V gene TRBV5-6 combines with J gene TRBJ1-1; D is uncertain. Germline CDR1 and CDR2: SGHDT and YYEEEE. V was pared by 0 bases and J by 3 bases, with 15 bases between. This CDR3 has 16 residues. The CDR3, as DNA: TGTGCCAGCAGCTTGGATCTAGGAGGGCGGGACACTGAAGCTTTCTTT. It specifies CASSLDLGGRDTEAFF.

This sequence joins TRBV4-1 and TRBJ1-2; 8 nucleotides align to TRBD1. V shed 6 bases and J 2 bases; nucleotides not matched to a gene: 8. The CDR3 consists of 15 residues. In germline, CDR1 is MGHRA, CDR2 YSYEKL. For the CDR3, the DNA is TGCGCCAGCAGGGACTCCGGGACAGGCAACTATGGCTACACCTTC. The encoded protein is CASRDSGTGNYGYTF.

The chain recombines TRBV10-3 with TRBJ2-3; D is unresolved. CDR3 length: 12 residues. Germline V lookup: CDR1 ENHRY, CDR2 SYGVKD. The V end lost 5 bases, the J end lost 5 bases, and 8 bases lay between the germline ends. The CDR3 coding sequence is TGTGCCATCAGTTCTAGATTAGATACGCAGTATTTT. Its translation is CAISSRLDTQYF.

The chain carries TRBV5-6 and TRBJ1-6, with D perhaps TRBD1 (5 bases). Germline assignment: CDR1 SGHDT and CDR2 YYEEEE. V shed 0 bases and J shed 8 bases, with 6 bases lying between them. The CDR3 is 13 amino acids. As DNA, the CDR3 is TGTGCCAGCAGCTTGGGACAGTATTCACCCCTCCACTTT. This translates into CASSLGQYSPLHF.

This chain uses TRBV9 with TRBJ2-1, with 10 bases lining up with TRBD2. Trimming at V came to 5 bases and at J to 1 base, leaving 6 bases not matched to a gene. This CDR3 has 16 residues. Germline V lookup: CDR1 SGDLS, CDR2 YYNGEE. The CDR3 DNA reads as TGTGCCAGCAGTTCGAGACTAGCGGGTTCCTACAATGAGCAGTTCTTC. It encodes CASSSRLAGSYNEQFF.